This is a list of T cell receptor beta chains from one sample in a study of cytotoxic CD8 clonotypes in ibrutinib-treated CLL. TCRdb keeps only in-frame clones here, not all; method: immunoSEQ multiplex PCR. The sample has over 100,000 clones, approximately 58% seen once. Sequences were derived from PBMCs, sampled after 24 months of ibrutinib treatment. Receptor source: a human donor with chronic lymphocytic leukemia. Each CDR3 is given with its conserved first and last residue. The D gene is left open where the match is weak. Clone size appears in some rows only: once, few, many, or a class for an expanded clone.

CDR3aa,CDR3nt,len,v_gene,d_gene,j_gene,abundance
CARRREMRRETQYF,TGTGCCCGGCGAAGGGAGATGAGAAGAGAGACCCAGTACTTC,14,TRBV25-1,-,TRBJ2-5,-
CASSLVQGTSYEQYF,TGTGCCAGCAGCTTAGTACAGGGTACTTCCTACGAGCAGTACTTC,15,TRBV7-2,-,TRBJ2-7,-
CASSLGFTQPQHF,TGTGCCAGCAGCTTAGGCTTTACCCAGCCCCAGCATTTT,13,TRBV7-6,-,TRBJ1-5,few
CASRTAGTTNEKLFF,TGTGCCAGCAGGACTGCAGGGACAACTAATGAAAAACTGTTTTTT,15,TRBV28,-,TRBJ1-4,-
CASSLGQGSYNEQFF,TGCGCCAGCAGCTTGGGACAGGGCTCCTACAATGAGCAGTTCTTC,15,TRBV5-1,TRBD1,TRBJ2-1,-
CASSPPKGNTEAFF,TGTGCCAGCTCACCACCCAAAGGAAACACTGAAGCTTTCTTT,14,TRBV18,-,TRBJ1-1,-
CASSGSLSYNEQFF,TGTGCCAGCTCGGGGTCTTTATCCTACAATGAGCAGTTCTTC,14,TRBV9,-,TRBJ2-1,-
CSARGSSYNEQFF,TGCAGCGCTCGGGGGAGCTCCTACAATGAGCAGTTCTTC,13,TRBV29-1,-,TRBJ2-1,-
CASSLRSPGLSGANVLTF,TGTGCCAGCAGTTTAAGATCTCCGGGTCTCTCTGGGGCCAACGTCCTGACTTTC,18,TRBV27,-,TRBJ2-6,few
CASSPRSSYNEQFF,TGTGCCAGCAGTCCGAGGAGCTCCTACAATGAGCAGTTCTTC,14,TRBV28,-,TRBJ2-1,few
CASSSQTGEGYTF,TGTGCCAGCAGCTCACAGACAGGGGAAGGCTACACCTTC,13,TRBV7-3,TRBD1,TRBJ1-2,-
CASSAGLRGQADTQYF,TGTGCCAGCAGCGCCGGTTTGAGGGGGCAGGCAGATACGCAGTATTTT,16,TRBV5-5,TRBD1,TRBJ2-3,-
CASSPREGSEKLFF,TGTGCCAGCAGTCCTCGGGAGGGGAGTGAAAAACTGTTTTTT,14,TRBV6-6,-,TRBJ1-4,-
CASSSTGSSGNTIYF,TGTGCCAGCAGTTCCACAGGGAGCTCTGGAAACACCATATATTTT,15,TRBV27,-,TRBJ1-3,-
CASSAEQISGLAGGLNTQYF,TGTGCCAGCAGTGCGGAGCAGATATCCGGGCTAGCGGGGGGGCTGAATACGCAGTATTTT,20,TRBV2,TRBD2,TRBJ2-3,-
CASSILGLSPDTQYF,TGCGCCAGCAGCATCCTAGGATTAAGCCCAGATACGCAGTATTTT,15,TRBV5-1,-,TRBJ2-3,-
CASSIQGSSYEQYF,TGTGCCAGTAGTATCCAGGGGAGCTCCTACGAGCAGTACTTC,14,TRBV19,-,TRBJ2-7,-
CASSFGGVRGGLETQYF,TGCGCCAGCAGCTTTGGCGGGGTGCGCGGGGGTTTGGAGACCCAGTACTTC,17,TRBV5-1,TRBD2,TRBJ2-5,few
CASSSWTGSKAFF,TGTGCCAGCAGCTCGTGGACAGGTTCGAAAGCTTTCTTT,13,TRBV7-2,TRBD1,TRBJ1-1,-
CASSPGTGQPQHF,TGTGCCAGCAGTCCCGGGACAGGGCAGCCCCAGCATTTT,13,TRBV2,TRBD1,TRBJ1-5,-
CASSSDSGGYYGYTF,TGTGCCAGTAGTTCCGACTCTGGAGGTTACTATGGCTACACCTTC,15,TRBV19,-,TRBJ1-2,few
CASSDVGTEQYF,TGTGCCAGCAGTGACGTGGGGACCGAGCAGTACTTC,12,TRBV2,-,TRBJ2-7,-
CASSETPSHEQYF,TGCGCCAGCAGTGAGACCCCGAGTCACGAGCAGTACTTC,13,TRBV10-2,-,TRBJ2-7,-
CASSSYYEQYF,TGTGCCAGTAGTAGCTACTACGAGCAGTACTTC,11,TRBV19,-,TRBJ2-7,-
CASTRSIGGELFF,TGTGCCAGCACAAGATCGATTGGAGGGGAGCTGTTTTTT,13,TRBV6-6,-,TRBJ2-2,few
CASSPQQGFSEKLFF,TGTGCCAGCAGCCCCCAACAGGGGTTCAGTGAAAAACTGTTTTTT,15,TRBV27,TRBD1,TRBJ1-4,-
CATDGGVYGYTF,TGTGCCACCGACGGAGGGGTTTATGGCTACACCTTC,12,TRBV25-1,-,TRBJ1-2,-
CASSDPGPYGYTF,TGTGCCAGCAGTGATCCAGGACCCTATGGCTACACCTTC,13,TRBV2,-,TRBJ1-2,-
CASSLNAGGVTDTQYF,TGTGCCAGCAGCTTAAATGCGGGGGGGGTCACAGATACGCAGTATTTT,16,TRBV7-2,TRBD2,TRBJ2-3,-
CASSLSLSSYEQYF,TGTGCCAGCAGTTTATCTCTTAGCTCCTACGAGCAGTACTTC,14,TRBV27,-,TRBJ2-7,-
CASEERGGGLWTQYF,TGTGCCAGCGAAGAACGAGGAGGGGGTTTATGGACCCAGTACTTC,15,TRBV2,-,TRBJ2-5,few
CATQQGNYGYTF,TGTGCCACCCAGCAGGGAAACTATGGCTACACCTTC,12,TRBV28,-,TRBJ1-2,few